The rows below give T cell receptor beta chains drawn from one sample of a study of post-analysis software for immune sequencing data. MiXCR, run by TCRdb on the PCR reads, gives a single entry per CDR3 protein. Of about 500,000 distinct CDR3 sequences detected, 40% to 55% appear once; the ten largest clones hold 9.5% to 13%. Source material: blood. The receptor source for this set is a girl under 18 with multiple sclerosis. Each CDR3 is given with its conserved first and last residue. D genes are given only for firm matches. Size is stated for part of the rows, as once, few or many counts, or as a class when the clone is expanded.

d_call j_call v_call clone_size cdr3_nt cdr3_aa
TRBD1 TRBJ1-5 TRBV12-3/TRBV12-4 - TGTGCCAGCAGTTCGACAGGGAACAATCAGCCCCAGCATTGG CASSSTGNNQPQHW
TRBD1 TRBJ2-7 TRBV27 once TGTGCCAGCAGTTTTCGTGGACAGGACTCCTACGAGCAGTACTTC CASSFRGQDSYEQYF
- TRBJ1-5 TRBV15 - TGTGCCACCCCCCCGGGGTCGAACGTGAGTCAGCCCCAGCATTTT CATPPGSNVSQPQHF
- TRBJ2-7 TRBV5-1 few TGCGCCAGCAGCTTGGCTCAGGATGCCTACGAGCAGTACTTC CASSLAQDAYEQYF
TRBD1 TRBJ2-7 TRBV13 once TGTGCCAGCAGCTCCCGCAATAAGGGACAGGGCTCCTACGAGCAGTACTTC CASSSRNKGQGSYEQYF
- TRBJ2-5 TRBV5-1 - TGCGCCAGCAGCGGGGGAAATGGCCAAGAGACCCAGTACTTC CASSGGNGQETQYF
- TRBJ2-7 TRBV4-3 once TGCGCCAGCAACCAATTCAAGGGCTACGAGCAGTACTTC CASNQFKGYEQYF
TRBD2 TRBJ2-3 TRBV30 - TGTGCCTGGAGTGTGTGGAGCGGGAGGGCCAGGGGCACAGATACGCAGTATTTT CAWSVWSGRARGTDTQYF
TRBD2 TRBJ2-3 TRBV20-1 few TGCAGTGCTCCCTTTGGTAGCGGGAGGGCAGATACGCAGTATTTT CSAPFGSGRADTQYF
- TRBJ2-7 TRBV5-1 - TGCGCCAGCAGAGCGACTACCGCCTACGAGCAGTACTTC CASRATTAYEQYF
TRBD2 TRBJ2-1 TRBV29-1 - TGCAGCGTTGAGACGGGAGGTCCAAGCTCCTACAATGAGCAGTTCTTC CSVETGGPSSYNEQFF
- TRBJ2-3 TRBV2 - TGTGCCAGCAGTGAAGCGGAAGAAACGGGAGAGTATTTT CASSEAEETGEYF
- TRBJ2-7 TRBV20-1 - TGCAGTGCTAGTAACGGGACGGATCCCTACGAGCAGTACTTC CSASNGTDPYEQYF
- TRBJ2-7 TRBV3-1 - TGTGCCAGCAGCCGCGGCCAGGCCCATTCCTACGAGCAGTACTTC CASSRGQAHSYEQYF
- TRBJ2-3 TRBV5-1 - TGCGCCAGCAGCCAACCGACAGACACAGATACGCAGTATTTT CASSQPTDTDTQYF
- TRBJ2-2 TRBV9 - TGTGCCAGCGGTGGGGCCACCGGGGAGCTGTTTTTT CASGGATGELFF
- TRBJ1-1 TRBV6-5 - TGTGCCAGCAGTCGGGCAGGTGCTGAAGCTTTCTTT CASSRAGAEAFF
TRBD1 TRBJ2-7 TRBV7-6 - TGTGCCAGCAGCCTCCGCACCGGGACAGGATTCTACGAGCAGTACTTC CASSLRTGTGFYEQYF